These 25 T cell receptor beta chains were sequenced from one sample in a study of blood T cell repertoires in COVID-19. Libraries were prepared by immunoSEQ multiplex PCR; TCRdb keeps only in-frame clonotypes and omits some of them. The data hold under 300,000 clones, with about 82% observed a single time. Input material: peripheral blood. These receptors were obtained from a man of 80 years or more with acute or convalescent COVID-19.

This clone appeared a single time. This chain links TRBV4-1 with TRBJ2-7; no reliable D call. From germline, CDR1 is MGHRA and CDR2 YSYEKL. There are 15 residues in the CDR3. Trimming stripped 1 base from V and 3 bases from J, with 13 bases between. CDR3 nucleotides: TGCGCCAGCAGCCAAGGAAGCAATATCGACTACGAGCAGTACTTC. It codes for CASSQGSNIDYEQYF.

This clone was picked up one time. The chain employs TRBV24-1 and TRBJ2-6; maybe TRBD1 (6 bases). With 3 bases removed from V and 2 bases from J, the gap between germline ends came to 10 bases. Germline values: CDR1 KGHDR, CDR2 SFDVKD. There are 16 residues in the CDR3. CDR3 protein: CATSDQTGTGANVLTF. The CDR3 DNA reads TGTGCCACCAGTGATCAAACAGGGACTGGGGCCAACGTCCTGACTTTC.

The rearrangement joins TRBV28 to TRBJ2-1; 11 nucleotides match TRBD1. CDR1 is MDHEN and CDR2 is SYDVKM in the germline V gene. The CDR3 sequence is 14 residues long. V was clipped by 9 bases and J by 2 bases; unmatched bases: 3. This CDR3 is CASPGQGAYNEQFF. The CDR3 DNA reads TGTGCCAGTCCGGGACAGGGGGCCTACAATGAGCAGTTCTTC.

CDR3 coding DNA: TGTGCCAGCAGCTTGCAGGGTACCTATGGCTACACCTTC. It translates to CASSLQGTYGYTF. The genes are TRBV5-4 and TRBJ1-2, with D tentatively TRBD1 (5 bases). V lost 1 base and J lost 4, with 8 bases in between. This CDR3 is built from 13 residues. Germline CDR1 reads SGHNT; CDR2 reads YYREEE (reference sequence). The full variable domain, with the rest looked up from reference TRBV5-4 and TRBJ1-2, is ETGVTQSPTHLIKTRGQQVTLRCSSQSGHNTVSWYQQALGQGPQFIFQYYREEENGRGNFPPRFSGLQFPNYSSELNVNALELDDSALYLCASSLQGTYGYTFGSGTRLTVV.

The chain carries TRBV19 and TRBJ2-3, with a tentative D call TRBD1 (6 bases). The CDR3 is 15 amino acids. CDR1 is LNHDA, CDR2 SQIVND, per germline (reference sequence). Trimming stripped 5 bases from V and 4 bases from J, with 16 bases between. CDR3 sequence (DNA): TGTGCCAGTAGTTCAGGACAGATTGTCTCAGATACGCAGTATTTT. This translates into CASSSGQIVSDTQYF.

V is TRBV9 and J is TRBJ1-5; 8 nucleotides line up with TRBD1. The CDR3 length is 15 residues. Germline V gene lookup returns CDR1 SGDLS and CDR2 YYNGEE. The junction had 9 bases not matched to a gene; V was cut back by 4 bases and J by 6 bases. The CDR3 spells CASSLRTGRSQPQHF. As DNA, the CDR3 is TGTGCCAGCAGCCTACGGACAGGGCGGAGTCAGCCCCAGCATTTT.

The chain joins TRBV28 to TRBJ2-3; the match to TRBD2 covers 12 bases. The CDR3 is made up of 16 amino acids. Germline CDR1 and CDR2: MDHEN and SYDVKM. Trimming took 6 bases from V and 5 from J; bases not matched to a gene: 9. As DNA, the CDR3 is TGTGCCAGCAGAGGGCTAGCGGGAGGGCCGGGAGATACGCAGTATTTT. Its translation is CASRGLAGGPGDTQYF. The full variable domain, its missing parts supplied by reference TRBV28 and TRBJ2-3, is DVKVTQSSRYLVKRTGEKVFLECVQDMDHENMFWYRQDPGLGLRLIYFSYDVKMKEKGDIPEGYSVSREKKERFSLILESASTNQTSMYLCASRGLAGGPGDTQYFGPGTRLTVL.

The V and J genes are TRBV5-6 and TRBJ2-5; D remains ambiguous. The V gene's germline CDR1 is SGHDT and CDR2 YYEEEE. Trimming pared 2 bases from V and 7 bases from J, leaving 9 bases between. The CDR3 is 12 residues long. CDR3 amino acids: CASSFYSGTQYF. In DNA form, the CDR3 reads TGTGCCAGCAGCTTCTATAGTGGGACCCAGTACTTC.

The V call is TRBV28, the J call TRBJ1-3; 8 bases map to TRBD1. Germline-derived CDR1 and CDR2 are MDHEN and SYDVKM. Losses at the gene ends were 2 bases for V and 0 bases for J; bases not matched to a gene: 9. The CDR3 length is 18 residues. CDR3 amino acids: CASSLPLGTGFSGNTIYF. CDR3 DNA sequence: TGTGCCAGCAGTTTACCCCTCGGGACAGGTTTCTCTGGAAACACCATATATTTT.

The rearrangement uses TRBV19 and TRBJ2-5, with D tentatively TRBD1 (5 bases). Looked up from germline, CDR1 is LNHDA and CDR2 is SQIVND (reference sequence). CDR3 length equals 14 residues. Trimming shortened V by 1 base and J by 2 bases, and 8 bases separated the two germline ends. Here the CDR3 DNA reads TGTGCCAGTAGTATAGGTGCAGGGCAAGAGACCCAGTACTTC. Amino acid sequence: CASSIGAGQETQYF.

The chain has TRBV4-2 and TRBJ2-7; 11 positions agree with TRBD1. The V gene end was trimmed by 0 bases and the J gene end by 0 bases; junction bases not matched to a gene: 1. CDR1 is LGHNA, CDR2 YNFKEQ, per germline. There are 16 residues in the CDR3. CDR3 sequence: CASSQDGTGGSYEQYF. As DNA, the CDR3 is TGTGCCAGCAGCCAAGATGGGACAGGGGGCTCCTACGAGCAGTACTTC.

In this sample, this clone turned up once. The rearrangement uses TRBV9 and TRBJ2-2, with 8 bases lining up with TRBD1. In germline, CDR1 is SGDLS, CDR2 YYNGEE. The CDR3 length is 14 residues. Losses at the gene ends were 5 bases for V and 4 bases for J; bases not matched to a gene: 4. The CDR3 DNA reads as TGTGCCAGCAGTTCTGGACAGGGCACCGGGGAGCTGTTTTTT. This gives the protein CASSSGQGTGELFF.

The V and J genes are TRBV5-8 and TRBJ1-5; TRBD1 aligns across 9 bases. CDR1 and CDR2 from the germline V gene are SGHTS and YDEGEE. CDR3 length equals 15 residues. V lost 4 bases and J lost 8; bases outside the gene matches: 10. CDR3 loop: CASSRGDRGGEPQHF. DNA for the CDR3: TGTGCCAGCAGCCGCGGAGACAGGGGGGGTGAGCCCCAGCATTTT.

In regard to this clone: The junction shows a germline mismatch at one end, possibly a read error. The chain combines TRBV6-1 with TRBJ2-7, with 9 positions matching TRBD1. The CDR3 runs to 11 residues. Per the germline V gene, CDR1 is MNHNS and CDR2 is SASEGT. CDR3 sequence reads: CASSDRRDRDF. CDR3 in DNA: TGTGCCAGCAGTGACCGCCGGGACAGGGACTTC.

The CDR3 nucleotides read TGTGCCAGCATTACAGCGGGGCGCACAGATACGCAGTATTTT. This codes for CASITAGRTDTQYF. V and J are TRBV6-9 and TRBJ2-3; 7 nucleotides match TRBD2. This CDR3 is 14 amino acids long. Germline CDR1 is MNHGY and CDR2 is SVAAGI. V lost 7 bases to trimming and J lost 1 base; unmatched junction nucleotides: 5.

DNA for the CDR3: TGTGCCAGCAGCCGCAAAGATAGGAATGACAGGGGATGGGAGAATTCACCCCTCCACTTT. Residues: CASSRKDRNDRGWENSPLHF. The chain joins TRBV21-1 to TRBJ1-6; whether TRBD1, the table's D call, matches the DNA was not checked. TRBV21-1 corresponds to a pseudogene. The CDR3 runs to 20 residues.

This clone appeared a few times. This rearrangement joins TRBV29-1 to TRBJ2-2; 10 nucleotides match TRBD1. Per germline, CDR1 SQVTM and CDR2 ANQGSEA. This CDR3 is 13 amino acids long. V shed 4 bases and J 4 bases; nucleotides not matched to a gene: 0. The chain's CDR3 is CSVGTGGTGELFF. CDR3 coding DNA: TGCAGCGTTGGGACAGGGGGCACCGGGGAGCTGTTTTTT.

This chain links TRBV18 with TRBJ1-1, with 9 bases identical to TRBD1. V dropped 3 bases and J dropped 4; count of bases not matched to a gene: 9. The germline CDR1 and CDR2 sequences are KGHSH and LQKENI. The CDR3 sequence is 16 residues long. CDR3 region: CASSPPGQGISTEAFF. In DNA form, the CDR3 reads TGTGCCAGCTCACCGCCGGGACAGGGTATTTCCACTGAAGCTTTCTTT.

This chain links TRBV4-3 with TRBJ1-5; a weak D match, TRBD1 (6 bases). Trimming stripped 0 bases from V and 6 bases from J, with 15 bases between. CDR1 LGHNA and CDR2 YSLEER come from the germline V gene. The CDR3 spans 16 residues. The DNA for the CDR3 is TGCGCCAGCAGCCAAGATGGGCGGGGGGCAGGTCAGCCCCAGCATTTT. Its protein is CASSQDGRGAGQPQHF.

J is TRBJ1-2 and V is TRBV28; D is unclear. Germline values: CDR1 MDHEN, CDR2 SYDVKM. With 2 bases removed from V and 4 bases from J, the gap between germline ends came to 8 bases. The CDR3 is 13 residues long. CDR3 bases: TGTGCCAGCAGTTTAGAGGGTTTCTATGGCTACACCTTC. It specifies CASSLEGFYGYTF.

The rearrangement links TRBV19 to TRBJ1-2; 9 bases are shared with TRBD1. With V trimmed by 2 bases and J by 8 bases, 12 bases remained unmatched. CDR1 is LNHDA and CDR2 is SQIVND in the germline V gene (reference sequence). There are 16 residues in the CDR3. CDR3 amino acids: CASSINPGTGSGGYTF. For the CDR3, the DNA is TGTGCCAGTAGTATAAATCCCGGGACAGGGTCTGGCGGCTACACCTTC.

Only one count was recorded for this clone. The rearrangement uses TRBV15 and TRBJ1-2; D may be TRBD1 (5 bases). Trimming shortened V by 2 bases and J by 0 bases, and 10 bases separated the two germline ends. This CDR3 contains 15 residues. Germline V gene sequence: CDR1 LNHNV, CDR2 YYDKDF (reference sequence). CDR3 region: CATSRRDRANYGYTF. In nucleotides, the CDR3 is TGTGCCACCAGCAGAAGAGACAGAGCTAACTATGGCTACACCTTC.

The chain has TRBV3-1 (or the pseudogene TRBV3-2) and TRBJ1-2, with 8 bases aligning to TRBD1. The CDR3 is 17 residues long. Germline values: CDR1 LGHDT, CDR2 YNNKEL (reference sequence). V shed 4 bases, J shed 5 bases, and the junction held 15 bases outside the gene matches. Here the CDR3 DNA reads TGTGCCAGCAGCCCCCAAACCGTAAGAACAGGGGGGTATGGCTACACCTTC. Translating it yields CASSPQTVRTGGYGYTF.

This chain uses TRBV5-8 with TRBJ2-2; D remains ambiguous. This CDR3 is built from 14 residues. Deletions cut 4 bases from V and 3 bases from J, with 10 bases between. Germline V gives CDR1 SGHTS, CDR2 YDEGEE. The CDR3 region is CASSKERDTGELFF. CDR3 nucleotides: TGTGCCAGCAGCAAGGAACGGGACACCGGGGAGCTGTTTTTT.

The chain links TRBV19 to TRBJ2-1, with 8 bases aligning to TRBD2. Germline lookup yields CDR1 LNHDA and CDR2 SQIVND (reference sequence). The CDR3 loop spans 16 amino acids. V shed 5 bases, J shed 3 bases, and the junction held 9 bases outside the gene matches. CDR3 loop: CASSASGSGFYNEQFF. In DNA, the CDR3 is TGTGCCAGTAGTGCTAGCGGGTCGGGTTTCTACAATGAGCAGTTCTTC.